The next 11 T cell receptor beta chains were all read from a single sample in a study of CXCR3-negative and CXCR3-positive naive CD8 T cells. Via 5' RACE with UMI labels, TRB cDNA libraries were prepared. From its re-call of the 5' RACE reads, TCRdb lists each CDR3 protein once, without DNA. Here the sample table reports tens of thousands of distinct CDR3 sequences. The specimen sequenced was memory CD8+ T cells from blood. Every receptor here comes from a human donor in good health. Some clones in this sample may be carry-over from other donors' samples.

The gene calls are TRBV12-3 or TRBV12-4 and TRBJ2-1; without DNA, the TCRdb call of TRBD2 cannot be checked. This CDR3 is built from 15 residues. This chain's CDR3 is CASSPGLASHNEQFF.

The V call is TRBV13, the J call TRBJ2-7; TCRdb returns TRBD1, unconfirmable since there is no DNA. The CDR3 length is 16 residues. CDR1 and CDR2 from the germline V gene are PRHDT and FYEKMQ (reference sequence). CDR3 protein: CASSVRPGQVSYEQYF.

The V call is TRBV10-3, the J call TRBJ2-7. Germline lookup yields CDR1 ENHRY and CDR2 SYGVKD. The CDR3 is made up of 14 amino acids. The CDR3 spells CAISEGTYTYEQYF.

The chain carries TRBV11-2 and TRBJ2-5; with no DNA, the TCRdb D assignment of TRBD1 cannot be verified. CDR1 is SGHAT and CDR2 is FQNNGV in the germline V gene. CDR3 size: 12 residues. The CDR3 loop reads CASSSGGGTQYF.

The chain uses TRBV20-1 and TRBJ2-1; with no DNA, the TCRdb D assignment of TRBD1 cannot be verified. This CDR3 is 14 amino acids long. The germline V gene has CDR1 DFQATT and CDR2 SNEGSKA (reference sequence). The CDR3 region is CSAGRTGLQRSQFF.

This chain connects TRBV2 to TRBJ2-1; TCRdb indicates TRBD2, and absent DNA this call remains unverified. The CDR3 totals 16 residues. Germline V gene lookup returns CDR1 SNHLY and CDR2 FYNNEI. CDR3 amino acids: CASSESWGALGNEQFF.

The chain joins TRBV9 to TRBJ2-7; TCRdb outputs TRBD1, but without DNA this stays unchecked. Germline V CDR1 and CDR2: SGDLS, YYNGEE. There are 13 residues in the CDR3. CDR3 sequence reads: CASSVEGLGEQYF.

The chain joins TRBV29-1 to TRBJ2-3; as DNA is missing, the TRBD2 call by TCRdb cannot be tested. CDR1 and CDR2 (germline): SQVTM, ANQGSEA. This CDR3 is 15 amino acids long. CDR3 in amino acids: CSVGLPLRPTDTQYF.

V gene TRBV12-3 or TRBV12-4 combines with J gene TRBJ2-7; TCRdb proposes TRBD1, but this gene call is untestable without DNA. The CDR3 has 12 residues. CDR3 region: CASTLEGYEQYF.

The chain links TRBV7-6 to TRBJ1-5; TCRdb calls TRBD1, which cannot be checked without DNA. Germline V gives CDR1 SGHVS, CDR2 FNYEAQ. There are 15 residues in the CDR3. The CDR3 sequence: CASSVGTGNNQPQHF. The full variable domain, in which reference TRBV7-6 and TRBJ1-5 provide the parts outside the CDR3, is GAGVSQSPRYKVTKRGQDVALRCDPISGHVSLYWYRQALGQGPEFLTYFNYEAQQDKSGLPNDRFSAERPEGSISTLTIQRTEQRDSAMYRCASSVGTGNNQPQHFGDGTRLSIL.

This chain connects TRBV5-8 to TRBJ2-7; TCRdb's D call of TRBD1 is untestable without DNA. CDR3 size: 14 residues. Germline CDR1 and CDR2: SGHTS and YDEGEE. CDR3 residues: CASSPDRGYYEQYF.